This section outlines one T cell receptor beta chain sequence together with its context. What it recognizes is unknown. Sequence at one end of the junction differs from germline and may be a read error. The data belong to a study of cytomegalovirus exposure and HLA in healthy donors. Broader study findings: A later analysis associated 15,000 to 20,000 TCR beta sequences with HLA alleles at a 0.05 false discovery rate. With high specificity and sensitivity, the classifier reportedly diagnosed cytomegalovirus status.

The germline V gene has CDR1 SEHNR and CDR2 FQNEAQ (reference sequence). The CDR3 loop spans 14 amino acids. The PCR ran on 60 Vbeta and 13 Jbeta primers. The table came from immunoSEQ multiplex PCR; TCRdb's copy has only in-frame clones and leaves some out. The sample carries approximately 280,000 clones, 86% recorded once. This receptor was taken from a man aged 40-50 years in good health and CMV-seropositive. Sequencing used PBMCs. The rearrangement uses TRBV7-9 and TRBJ1-4, with D tentatively TRBD1 (5 bases). CDR3 sequence (DNA): TGTTCCAGCAGCGCCCCGTCAGGGAACGAAAAACTGTTTTTT. Its protein is CSSSAPSGNEKLFF.